The sequence of this T cell receptor beta chain was determined in a study of regulatory T cells in long-lasting Graves disease. The CDR3 sequence is 14 residues long. CDR1 is MDHEN and CDR2 is SYDVKM in the germline V gene. Trimming shortened V by 5 bases and J by 5 bases, and 12 bases separated the two germline ends. This clonotype came up many times. The antigen is undetermined. Overall study findings and caveats: A limited number of samples was an acknowledged limitation. A greater number of public clonotypes (around 3,000) was shared by persistent patients than by new patients (over 900).

CDR3 regions were amplified by Arm-PCR using iRepertoire HTBI primers to build TCR beta libraries. In the original processing: The identification of 62 TRBV and approximately 13 TRBJ segments was made across samples. One entry per CDR3 protein, called by TCRdb with MiXCR from the multiplex PCR reads. It is TCRdb's table, rather than the study itself, that gives the V and J calls and clone size. In the table there are about 400,000 distinct CDR3 sequences, approximately 16% of which are singletons. Time point indicated: newly diagnosed GD, antithyroid drugs for less than 3 months. After RNA was extracted from PBMCs, the TCR library was made from it. The data were also submitted as part of a second study, on T cells in Graves' hyperthyroidism and ophthalmopathy.

This chain connects TRBV28 to TRBJ2-2; a weak D match, TRBD1 (5 bases). The sample was peripheral blood mononuclear cells (PBMCs), taken at new diagnosis, from a patient treated with antithyroid drugs. The origin of this receptor is a woman aged 40 to 49 with Graves disease. The CDR3: CASSGVDTTGELFF. Written as DNA, the CDR3 is TGTGCCAGCAGTGGGGTGGACACAACCGGGGAGCTGTTTTTT.